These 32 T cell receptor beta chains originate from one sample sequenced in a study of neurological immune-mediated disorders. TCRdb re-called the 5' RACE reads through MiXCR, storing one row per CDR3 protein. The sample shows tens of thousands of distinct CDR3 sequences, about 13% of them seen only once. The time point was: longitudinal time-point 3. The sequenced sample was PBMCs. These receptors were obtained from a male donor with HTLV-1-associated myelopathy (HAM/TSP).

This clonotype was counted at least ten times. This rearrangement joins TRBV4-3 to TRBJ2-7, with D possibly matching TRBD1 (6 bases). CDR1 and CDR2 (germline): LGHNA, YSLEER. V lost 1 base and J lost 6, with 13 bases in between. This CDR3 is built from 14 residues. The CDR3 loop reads CASSQGPPGAEQYF. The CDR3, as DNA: TGCGCCAGCAGCCAAGGACCTCCAGGGGCCGAGCAGTACTTC.

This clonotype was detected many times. The CDR3 protein is CASNGRGAAQETQYF. The CDR3 nucleotides read TGTGCCAGCAATGGGCGGGGGGCTGCTCAAGAGACCCAGTACTTC. The V and J genes are TRBV28 and TRBJ2-5, with 8 positions matching TRBD2. Per germline, CDR1 MDHEN and CDR2 SYDVKM. The CDR3 covers 15 residues. The junction had 9 bases not matched to a gene; V was cut back by 7 bases and J by 2 bases.

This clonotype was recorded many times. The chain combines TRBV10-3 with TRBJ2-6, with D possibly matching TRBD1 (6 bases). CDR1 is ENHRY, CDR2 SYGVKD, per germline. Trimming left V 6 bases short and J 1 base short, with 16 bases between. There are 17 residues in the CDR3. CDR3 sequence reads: CAIRAAGAQSGANVLTF. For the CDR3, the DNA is TGTGCCATCAGGGCGGCAGGGGCCCAGTCTGGGGCCAACGTCCTGACTTTC.

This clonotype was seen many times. The CDR3 reads CASSWARIWQETQYF. The DNA for the CDR3 is TGTGCCAGCAGCTGGGCAAGGATCTGGCAAGAGACCCAGTACTTC. The genes are TRBV13 and TRBJ2-5; the D is unclear. V lost 4 bases and J 2 bases, leaving 14 bases between the germline ends. The V gene's germline CDR1 is PRHDT and CDR2 FYEKMQ (reference sequence). This CDR3 region has 15 residues.

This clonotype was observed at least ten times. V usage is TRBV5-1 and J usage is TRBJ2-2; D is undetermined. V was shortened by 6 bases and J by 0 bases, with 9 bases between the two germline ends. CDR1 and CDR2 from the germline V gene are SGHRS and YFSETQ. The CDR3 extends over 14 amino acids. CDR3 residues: CASKRTSNTGELFF. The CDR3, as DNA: TGCGCCAGCAAACGGACCTCGAACACCGGGGAGCTGTTTTTT.

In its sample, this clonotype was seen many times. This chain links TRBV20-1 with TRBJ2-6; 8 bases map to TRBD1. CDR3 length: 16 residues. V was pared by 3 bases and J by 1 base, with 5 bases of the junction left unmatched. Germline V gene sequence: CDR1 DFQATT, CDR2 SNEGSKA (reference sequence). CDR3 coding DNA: TGCAGTGCTAGCCGCAGGGGGCTATCTGGGGCCAACGTCCTGACTTTC. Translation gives CSASRRGLSGANVLTF.

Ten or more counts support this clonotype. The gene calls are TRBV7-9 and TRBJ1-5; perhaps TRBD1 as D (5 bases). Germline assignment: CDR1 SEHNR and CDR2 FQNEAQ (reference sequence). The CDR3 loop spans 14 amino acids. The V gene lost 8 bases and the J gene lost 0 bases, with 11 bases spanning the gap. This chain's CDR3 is CASAPGTSNQPQHF. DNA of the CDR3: TGTGCCAGCGCCCCGGGGACTAGCAATCAGCCCCAGCATTTT.

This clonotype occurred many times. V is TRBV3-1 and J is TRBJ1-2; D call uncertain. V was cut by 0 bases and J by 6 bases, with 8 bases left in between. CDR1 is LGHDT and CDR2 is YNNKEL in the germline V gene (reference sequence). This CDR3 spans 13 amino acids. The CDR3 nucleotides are TGTGCCAGCAGCCAAGATGTAGTGCATGGCTACACCTTC. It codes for CASSQDVVHGYTF.

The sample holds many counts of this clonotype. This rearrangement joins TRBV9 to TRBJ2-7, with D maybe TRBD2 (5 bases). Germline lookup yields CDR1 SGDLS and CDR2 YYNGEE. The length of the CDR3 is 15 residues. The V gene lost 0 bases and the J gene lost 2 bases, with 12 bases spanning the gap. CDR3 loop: CASSVATGSPYEQYF. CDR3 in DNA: TGTGCCAGCAGCGTAGCTACGGGGTCCCCCTACGAGCAGTACTTC. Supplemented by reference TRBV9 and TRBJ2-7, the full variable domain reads DSGVTQTPKHLITATGQRVTLRCSPRSGDLSVYWYQQSLDQGLQFLIQYYNGEERAKGNILERFSAQQFPDLHSELNLSSLELGDSALYFCASSVATGSPYEQYFGPGTRLTVT.

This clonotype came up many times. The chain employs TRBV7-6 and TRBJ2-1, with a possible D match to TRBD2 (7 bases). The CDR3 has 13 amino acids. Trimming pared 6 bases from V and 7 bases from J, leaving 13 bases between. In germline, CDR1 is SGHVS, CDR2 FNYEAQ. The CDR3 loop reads CASRSGGPNEQFF. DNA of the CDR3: TGTGCCAGCAGGTCGGGGGGCCCAAATGAGCAGTTCTTC.

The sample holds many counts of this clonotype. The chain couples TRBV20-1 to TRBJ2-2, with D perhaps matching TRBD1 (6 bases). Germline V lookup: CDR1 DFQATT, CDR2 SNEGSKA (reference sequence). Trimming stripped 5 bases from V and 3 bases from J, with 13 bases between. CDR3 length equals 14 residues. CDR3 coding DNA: TGCAGTGCTGGGGACACGCGGCACACCGGGGAGCTGTTTTTT. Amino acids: CSAGDTRHTGELFF.

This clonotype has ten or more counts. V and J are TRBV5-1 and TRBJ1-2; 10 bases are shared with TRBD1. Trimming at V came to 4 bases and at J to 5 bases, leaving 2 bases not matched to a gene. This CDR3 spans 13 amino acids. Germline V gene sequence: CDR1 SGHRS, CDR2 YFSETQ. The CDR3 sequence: CASSPGQGYGYTF. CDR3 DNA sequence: TGCGCCAGCAGCCCGGGACAGGGGTATGGCTACACCTTC. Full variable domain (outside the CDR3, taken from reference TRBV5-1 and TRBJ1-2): KAGVTQTPRYLIKTRGQQVTLSCSPISGHRSVSWYQQTPGQGLQFLFEYFSETQRNKGNFPGRFSGRQFSNSRSEMNVSTLELGDSALYLCASSPGQGYGYTFGSGTRLTVV.

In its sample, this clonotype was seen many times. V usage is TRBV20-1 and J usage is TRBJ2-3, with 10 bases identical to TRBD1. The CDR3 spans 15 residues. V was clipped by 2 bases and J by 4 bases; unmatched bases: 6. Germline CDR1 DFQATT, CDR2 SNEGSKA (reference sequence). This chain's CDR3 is CSARFRDRGPDTQYF. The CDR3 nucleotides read TGCAGTGCTAGATTCCGGGACAGGGGTCCAGATACGCAGTATTTT.

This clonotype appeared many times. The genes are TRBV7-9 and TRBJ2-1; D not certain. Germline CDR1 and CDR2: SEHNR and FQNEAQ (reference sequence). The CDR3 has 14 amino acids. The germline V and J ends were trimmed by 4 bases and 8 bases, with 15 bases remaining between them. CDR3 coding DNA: TGTGCCAGCAGCTCAGGTCCCTCGGTGTATGAGCAGTTCTTC. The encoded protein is CASSSGPSVYEQFF.

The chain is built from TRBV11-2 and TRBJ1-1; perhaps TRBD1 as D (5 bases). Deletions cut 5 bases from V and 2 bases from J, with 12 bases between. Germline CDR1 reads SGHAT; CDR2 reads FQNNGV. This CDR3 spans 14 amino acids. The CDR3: CASSPVGDNTEAFF. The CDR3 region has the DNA TGTGCCAGCAGCCCAGTCGGGGACAACACTGAAGCTTTCTTT.

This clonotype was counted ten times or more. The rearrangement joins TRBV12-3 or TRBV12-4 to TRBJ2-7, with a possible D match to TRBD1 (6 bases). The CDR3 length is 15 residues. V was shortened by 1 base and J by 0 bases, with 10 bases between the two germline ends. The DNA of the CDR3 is TGTGCCAGCAGTTTAGATGGGGACAACTCCTACGAGCAGTACTTC. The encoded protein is CASSLDGDNSYEQYF.

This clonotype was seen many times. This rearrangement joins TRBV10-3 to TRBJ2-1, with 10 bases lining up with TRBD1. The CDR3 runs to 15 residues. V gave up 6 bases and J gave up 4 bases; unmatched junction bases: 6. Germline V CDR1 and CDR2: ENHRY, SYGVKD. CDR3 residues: CAIRAGTGVYNEQFF. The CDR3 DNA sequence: TGTGCCATCAGGGCCGGGACAGGGGTTTACAATGAGCAGTTCTTC.

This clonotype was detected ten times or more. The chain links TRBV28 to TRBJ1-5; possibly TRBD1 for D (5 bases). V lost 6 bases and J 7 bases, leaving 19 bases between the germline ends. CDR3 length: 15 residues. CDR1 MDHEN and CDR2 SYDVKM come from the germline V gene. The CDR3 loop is CASRPPGGLWQPQHF. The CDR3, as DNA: TGTGCCAGCAGGCCCCCCGGGGGACTATGGCAGCCCCAGCATTTT.

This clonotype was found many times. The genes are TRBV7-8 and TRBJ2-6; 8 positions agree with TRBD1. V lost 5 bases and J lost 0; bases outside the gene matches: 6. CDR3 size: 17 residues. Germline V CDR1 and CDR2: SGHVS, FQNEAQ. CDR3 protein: CASSISDRGSGANVLTF. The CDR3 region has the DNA TGTGCCAGCAGCATCTCAGACAGGGGCTCTGGGGCCAACGTCCTGACTTTC.

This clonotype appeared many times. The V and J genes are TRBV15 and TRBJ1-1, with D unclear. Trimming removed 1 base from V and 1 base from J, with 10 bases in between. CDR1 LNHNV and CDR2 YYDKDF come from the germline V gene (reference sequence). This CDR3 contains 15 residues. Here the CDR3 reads CATSRGEGRNTEAFF. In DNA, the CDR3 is TGTGCCACCAGCAGAGGTGAGGGTCGGAACACTGAAGCTTTCTTT.

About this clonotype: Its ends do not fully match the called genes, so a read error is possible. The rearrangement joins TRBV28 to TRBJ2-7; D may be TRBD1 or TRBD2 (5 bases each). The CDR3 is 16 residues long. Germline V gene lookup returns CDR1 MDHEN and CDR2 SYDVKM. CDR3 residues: CASSQGPGTELYDQYF. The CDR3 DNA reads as TGTGCCAGCAGCCAAGGTCCGGGGACGGAGCTCTACGATCAGTACTTC.

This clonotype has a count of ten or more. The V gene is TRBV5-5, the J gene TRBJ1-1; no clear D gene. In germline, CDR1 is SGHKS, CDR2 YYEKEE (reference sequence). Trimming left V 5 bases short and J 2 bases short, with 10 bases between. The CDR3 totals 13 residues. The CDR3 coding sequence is TGTGCCAGCAGGTCTGGTGAAAACACTGAAGCTTTCTTT. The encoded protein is CASRSGENTEAFF.

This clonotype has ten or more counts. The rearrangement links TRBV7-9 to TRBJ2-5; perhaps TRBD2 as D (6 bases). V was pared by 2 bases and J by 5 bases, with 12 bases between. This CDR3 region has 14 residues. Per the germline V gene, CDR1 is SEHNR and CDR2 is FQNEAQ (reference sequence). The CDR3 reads CASSLSGVPETQYF. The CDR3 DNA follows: TGTGCCAGCAGCTTATCGGGGGTACCGGAGACCCAGTACTTC. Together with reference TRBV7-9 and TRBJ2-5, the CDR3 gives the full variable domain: DTGVSQNPRHKITKRGQNVTFRCDPISEHNRLYWYRQTLGQGPEFLTYFQNEAQLEKSRLLSDRFSAERPKGSFSTLEIQRTEQGDSAMYLCASSLSGVPETQYFGPGTRLLVL.

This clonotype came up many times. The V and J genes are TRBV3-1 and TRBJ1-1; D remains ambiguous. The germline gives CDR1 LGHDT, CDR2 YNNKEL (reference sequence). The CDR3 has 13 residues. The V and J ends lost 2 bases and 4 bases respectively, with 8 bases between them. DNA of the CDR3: TGTGCCAGCAGCCAATTCATTGGCACTGAAGCTTTCTTT. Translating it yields CASSQFIGTEAFF.

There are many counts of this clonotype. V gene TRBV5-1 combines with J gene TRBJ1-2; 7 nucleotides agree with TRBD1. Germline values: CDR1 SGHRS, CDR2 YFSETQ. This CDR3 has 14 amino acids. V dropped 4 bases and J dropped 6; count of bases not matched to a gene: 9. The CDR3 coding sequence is TGCGCCAGCAGCCCGCGACAGGGAGGCGATGGCTACACCTTC. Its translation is CASSPRQGGDGYTF.

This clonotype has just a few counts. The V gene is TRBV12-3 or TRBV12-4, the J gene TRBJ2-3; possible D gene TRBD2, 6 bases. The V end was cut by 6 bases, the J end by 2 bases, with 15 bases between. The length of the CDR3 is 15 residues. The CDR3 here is CASSPLASLTDTQYF. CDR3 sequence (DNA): TGTGCCAGCAGCCCTCTAGCGTCCCTCACAGATACGCAGTATTTT.

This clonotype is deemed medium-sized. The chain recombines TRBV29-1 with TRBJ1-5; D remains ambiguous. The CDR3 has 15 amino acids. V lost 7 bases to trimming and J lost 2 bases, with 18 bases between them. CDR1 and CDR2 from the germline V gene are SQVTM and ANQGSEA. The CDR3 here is CSASEGFLGNQPQHF. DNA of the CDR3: TGCAGCGCTTCGGAAGGGTTTCTTGGCAATCAGCCCCAGCATTTT.

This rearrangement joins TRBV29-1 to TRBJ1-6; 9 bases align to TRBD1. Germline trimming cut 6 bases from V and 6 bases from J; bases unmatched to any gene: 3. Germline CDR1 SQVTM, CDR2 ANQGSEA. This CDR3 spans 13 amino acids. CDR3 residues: CSVGQGGNSPLHF. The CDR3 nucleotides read TGCAGCGTGGGACAGGGAGGTAATTCACCCCTCCACTTT.

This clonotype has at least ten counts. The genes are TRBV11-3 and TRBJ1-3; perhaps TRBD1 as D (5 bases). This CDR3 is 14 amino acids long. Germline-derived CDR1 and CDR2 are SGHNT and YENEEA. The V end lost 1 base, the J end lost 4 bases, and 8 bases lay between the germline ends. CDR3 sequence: CASSLAGPGNTIYF. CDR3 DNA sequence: TGTGCCAGCAGCTTAGCAGGGCCCGGAAACACCATATATTTT.

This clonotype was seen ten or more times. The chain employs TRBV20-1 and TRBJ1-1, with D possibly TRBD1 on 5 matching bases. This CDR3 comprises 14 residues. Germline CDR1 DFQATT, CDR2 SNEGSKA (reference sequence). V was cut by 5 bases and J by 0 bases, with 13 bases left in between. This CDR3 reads CSASPGGLNTEAFF. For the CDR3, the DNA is TGCAGTGCTTCCCCCGGGGGTCTGAACACTGAAGCTTTCTTT.

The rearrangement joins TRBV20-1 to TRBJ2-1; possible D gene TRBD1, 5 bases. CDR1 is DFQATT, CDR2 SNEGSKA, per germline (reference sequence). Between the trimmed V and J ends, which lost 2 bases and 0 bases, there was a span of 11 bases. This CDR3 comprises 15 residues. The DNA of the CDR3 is TGCAGTGCTAGAAAAGGGGCCTCCTCCTACAATGAGCAGTTCTTC. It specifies CSARKGASSYNEQFF.

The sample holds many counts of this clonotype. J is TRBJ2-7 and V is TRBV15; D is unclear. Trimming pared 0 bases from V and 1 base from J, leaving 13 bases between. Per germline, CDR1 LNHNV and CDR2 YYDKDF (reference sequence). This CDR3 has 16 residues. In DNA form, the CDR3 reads TGTGCCACCAGCAGAGATCCCAGAGGCCTATCCTACGAGCAGTACTTC. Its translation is CATSRDPRGLSYEQYF.